The present T cell receptor beta chain was sequenced within a study of T cell responses to AZD1222 COVID-19 vaccine. Concerning this clone itself: The antigen is undetermined.

Points from the study as a whole: Females made up more of the donors, who were largely white British, and clonal diversity may have come out too low.

The germline gives CDR1 SQVTM, CDR2 ANQGSEA. V was pared by 5 bases and J by 0 bases, with 14 bases between. CDR3 size: 16 residues. Sequenced by immunoSEQ multiplex PCR; TCRdb stores in-frame clones only, minus some. The table lists just over 65,000 clones, about 90% of them singletons. V gene TRBV29-1 combines with J gene TRBJ2-6; possibly TRBD1 for D (6 bases). The clonotype was recovered from an adult in good health. The sample was peripheral blood, taken on day 0 of AZD1222 vaccination. The CDR3 DNA is TGCAGCGTTTCAGGGGATTCATTCTCTGGGGCCAACGTCCTGACTTTC. This translates into CSVSGDSFSGANVLTF. The complete variable domain, with remaining parts taken from reference TRBV29-1 and TRBJ2-6, reads SAVISQKPSRDICQRGTSLTIQCQVDSQVTMMFWYRQQPGQSLTLIATANQGSEATYESGFVIDKFPISRPNLTFSTLTVSNMSPEDSSIYLCSVSGDSFSGANVLTFGAGSRLTVL.